Presented here are 8 T cell receptor beta chains from one specimen sequenced in a study of beta chain features in type 1 diabetes (dated by TCRdb to the late 2010s). What the work shows at the level of the full study, not this receptor alone: A moderate but significant shortening of TCRB CDR3 length was observed in type 1 diabetes patients in all four CD4+ subsets.

The library was obtained by the immunoSEQ multiplex PCR assay. The High Capacity cDNA Reverse Transcription Kit was used to reverse transcribe all of the isolated RNA, meaning that expressed TCRB transcripts were what got sequenced. TCRdb obtained this table from immuneACCESS and retained in-frame rearrangements with V and J assigned. These tables miss some clones; where compared with another copy, unresolved V genes account for less than half of the shortfall, and the remainder is unexplained. This sample gives under 200,000 clones in total; around 8% of them show up just once. Clones ranked in the top ten supply over 0.45% of the sample. Antigens of these TCRs are unknown. Input material: central memory CD4+ T cells from blood. The receptors originated from a woman between 18 and 29 years old with type 1 diabetes.

This clone has a handful of counts. This rearrangement joins TRBV4-3 to TRBJ2-6; D unclear. CDR3 length: 17 residues. Germline CDR1 is LGHNA and CDR2 is YSLEER. V lost 1 base and J 1 base, leaving 11 bases between the germline ends. The DNA of the CDR3 is TGCGCCAGCAGCCAAGGGGCTTGGCAGTCTGGGGCCAACGTCCTGACTTTC. It is translated as CASSQGAWQSGANVLTF.

This clone was found a few times. The rearrangement uses TRBV19 and TRBJ2-1, with 14 bases fitting TRBD2. The CDR3 sequence is 14 residues long. After removal of 3 bases from V and 10 bases from J, the junction contained 2 bases not matched to a gene. Germline V gene data show CDR1 as LNHDA and CDR2 as SQIVND (reference sequence). The CDR3 DNA reads TGTGCCAGTAGTATCGGACTAGCGGGGGGCGAGCAGTTCTTC. Translating it yields CASSIGLAGGEQFF.

This chain joins TRBV25-1 and TRBJ2-5; 10 bases are a match to TRBD2. The V and J ends lost 7 bases and 5 bases, in that order; junction bases with no gene match: 13. CDR3 size: 16 residues. The V gene's germline CDR1 is MGHDK and CDR2 SYGVNS. In nucleotides, the CDR3 is TGTGCCAGCAACACCTTAGCGGGGGGTCACGAGGAGACCCAGTACTTC. It specifies CASNTLAGGHEETQYF.

The rearrangement joins TRBV7-2 to TRBJ1-2; possible D gene TRBD1, 6 bases. The length of the CDR3 is 14 residues. Germline CDR1 SGHTA, CDR2 FQGNSA. V shed 5 bases and J shed 8 bases, with 18 bases lying between them. Written as DNA, the CDR3 is TGTGCCAGCAGCCCCGCGGGGGGCAATGGGGGCTACACCTTC. Translating gives CASSPAGGNGGYTF.

This clone came up a few times. This chain connects TRBV11-3 to TRBJ2-5, with 9 bases aligning to TRBD1. Germline V lookup: CDR1 SGHNT, CDR2 YENEEA. The V segment lost 6 bases and the J segment 2 bases; nucleotides outside the gene matches: 4. This CDR3 region has 14 residues. CDR3 in DNA: TGTGCCAGCAGACTGACAGGGGGGCAAGAGACCCAGTACTTC. Encoded protein: CASRLTGGQETQYF.

In this sample, this clone turned up a few times. Other nucleotide sequences from this sample produce the same CDR3. This rearrangement joins TRBV9 to TRBJ2-7; 8 bases map to TRBD2. V was clipped by 0 bases and J by 3 bases; unmatched bases: 8. There are 16 residues in the CDR3. Looked up from germline, CDR1 is SGDLS and CDR2 is YYNGEE. CDR3 protein: CASSVGSSGGVYEQYF. The CDR3 DNA reads as TGTGCCAGCAGCGTAGGCTCATCCGGGGGGGTCTACGAGCAGTACTTC.

This clone was seen a few times. The CDR3 spells CASSLDASGSASQFF. The CDR3 DNA is TGCGCCAGCAGCTTGGATGCTAGCGGGAGTGCTTCGCAGTTCTTC. The chain carries TRBV5-1 and TRBJ2-1, with 10 bases fitting TRBD2. The V gene end was trimmed by 0 bases and the J gene end by 12 bases; junction bases not matched to a gene: 9. The V gene's germline CDR1 is SGHRS and CDR2 YFSETQ. The CDR3 spans 15 residues.

The table lists this clone with a few counts. The V call is TRBV5-4, the J call TRBJ2-1; 7 bases are a match to TRBD2. V trimming: 0 bases; J trimming: 0 bases; junction bases outside the gene matches: 3. Looked up from germline, CDR1 is SGHNT and CDR2 is YYREEE (reference sequence). The CDR3 extends over 16 amino acids. The CDR3, as DNA: TGTGCCAGCAGCTTGGCGGGGGGTTTCTCCTACAATGAGCAGTTCTTC. Translating gives CASSLAGGFSYNEQFF.